The sequence of this T cell receptor beta chain was determined in a study of blood T cell repertoires in COVID-19. Study-wide context: Sites in the United States, Italy and Spain provided acute and convalescent COVID-19 samples. In each case, the material was cDNA or gDNA derived from T cells, B-cell-depleted T cells, or PBMCs.

In the original processing: Estimation of nucleated cell counts relied on the amplification of reference gene primers. Clones were read by immunoSEQ multiplex PCR, and TCRdb kept only the in-frame ones, dropping some. The DNA was the basis for D and trimming; V, J and clone size are from that table. Among under 300,000 clones listed, around 87% were seen once. V lost 1 base and J lost 5, with 16 bases in between. CDR3 length: 15 amino acids. Germline V gives CDR1 SGHRS, CDR2 YFSETQ. This clone was recorded a few times. Source material: peripheral blood. The chain has TRBV5-1 and TRBJ2-7; possibly TRBD1 for D (6 bases). This sequence originates from a woman aged 65 to 85 with active or convalescent COVID-19. The CDR3 loop is CASSLRDNARHEQYF. CDR3 sequence (DNA): TGCGCCAGCAGCTTGAGGGACAACGCCAGGCACGAGCAGTACTTC.